This T cell receptor beta chain was captured in a study of blood T cell repertoires in COVID-19. CDR1 SGHRS and CDR2 YFSETQ come from the germline V gene. CDR3 length: 15 residues. V dropped 4 bases and J dropped 3; count of bases not matched to a gene: 5. Assay: immunoSEQ multiplex PCR; the TCRdb copy retains only in-frame clones and omits some. The repertoire includes approximately 70,000 clones, less than 80% of them detected once, and approximately 25% sits in the top ten. Specimen: peripheral blood. The TCR sequence derives from a man aged 60-69 years with active or convalescent COVID-19. This chain connects TRBV5-1 to TRBJ1-3; 9 bases match TRBD1. CDR3: CASSPWTGDGNTIYF. The CDR3 DNA sequence: TGCGCCAGCAGCCCCTGGACAGGGGATGGAAACACCATATATTTT.